The rows below give T cell receptor beta chains drawn from one sample of a study of blood T cell repertoires in COVID-19. Method: immunoSEQ multiplex PCR; TCRdb's copy keeps in-frame clones and lacks some. Of about 62,000 clones listed, 65% to 85% are singletons. The specimen was peripheral blood. These receptors were obtained from a woman aged 45-60 years with active or convalescent COVID-19. CDR3s leave out the opening cysteine and the closing phenylalanine or tryptophan.

V: TRBV7-3; J: TRBJ1-1; length: 13; CDR3: ASSLTSGPNTEAF
V: TRBV5-4; J: TRBJ2-2; length: 13; CDR3: ASSFFTRNTGELF
V: TRBV28; J: TRBJ1-1; length: 12; CDR3: ASSLGGLNTEAF
V: TRBV6-4; J: TRBJ2-5; length: 11; CDR3: ASSVNRGETQY
V: TRBV6-5; J: TRBJ2-7; length: 12; CDR3: ASSVDRPSYEQY
V: TRBV6-2/TRBV6-3; J: TRBJ1-5; length: 13; CDR3: ASSPTAAGNQPQH
V: TRBV7-2; J: TRBJ2-7; length: 13; CDR3: ASSLYGGRGPEQY
V: TRBV9; J: TRBJ2-3; length: 13; CDR3: ASSFDSASTDTQY
V: TRBV5-4; J: TRBJ2-7; length: 13; CDR3: ASSLEETGGHEQY
V: TRBV6-2/TRBV6-3; J: TRBJ2-3; length: 11; CDR3: ASSYFRADTQY
V: TRBV25-1; J: TRBJ1-5; length: 14; CDR3: ASSGDIGGSGQPQH
V: TRBV18; J: TRBJ2-7; length: 16; CDR3: ASSPRRNQGKGKDEQY
V: TRBV12-3/TRBV12-4; J: TRBJ2-3; length: 11; CDR3: ASSLKGGDTQY
V: TRBV11-2; J: TRBJ2-2; length: 16; CDR3: ASSLVGDRGRRSGELF
V: TRBV2; J: TRBJ2-7; length: 13; CDR3: ASIMGQGGNYEQY
V: TRBV7-3; J: TRBJ2-2; length: 13; CDR3: ASSLLAPGTGELF
V: TRBV6-6; J: TRBJ1-1; length: 12; CDR3: ASNYGVGGSEAF
V: TRBV5-1; J: TRBJ2-1; length: 14; CDR3: ASRGSSGFIGDEQF
V: TRBV3-1/TRBV3-2; J: TRBJ2-2; length: 14; CDR3: ASSRQTGTTTGELF
V: TRBV24-1; J: TRBJ2-7; length: 10; CDR3: ATSGDSYEQY
V: TRBV4-2; J: TRBJ2-1; length: 15; CDR3: ASSQDRAEATYNEQF
V: TRBV4-1; J: TRBJ2-2; length: 14; CDR3: ASSQGLAGVTGELF
V: TRBV27; J: TRBJ2-3; length: 13; CDR3: ASSLDSGRSDTQY
V: TRBV7-3; J: TRBJ1-1; length: 13; CDR3: ASSTRQGGATEAF
V: TRBV7-3; J: TRBJ2-1; length: 13; CDR3: ASSLFREGHGEQF
V: TRBV6-2/TRBV6-3; J: TRBJ2-6; length: 16; CDR3: ASSYIEDRWSGANVLT
V: TRBV6-5; J: TRBJ2-1; length: 12; CDR3: ASGSGQAWNEQF
V: TRBV29-1; J: TRBJ1-2; length: 10; CDR3: SVGSGDYGYT
V: TRBV6-2/TRBV6-3; J: TRBJ2-4; length: 14; CDR3: ASSYGGRLAKNIQY
V: TRBV30; J: TRBJ1-4; length: 14; CDR3: AWSPGDRDGNEKLF
V: TRBV6-1; J: TRBJ2-3; length: 14; CDR3: ASSEPGGGSTDTQY
V: TRBV15; J: TRBJ1-5; length: 14; CDR3: ATSRRVTGGNQPQH
V: TRBV18; J: TRBJ2-7; length: 12; CDR3: ASSPGAQSYEQY
V: TRBV6-2/TRBV6-3; J: TRBJ2-1; length: 14; CDR3: ASSYGGSLPNNEQF
V: TRBV6-2/TRBV6-3; J: TRBJ1-6; length: 14; CDR3: ASSYDATRSGTPLH
V: TRBV3-1/TRBV3-2; J: TRBJ1-2; length: 13; CDR3: ASSPLVTGGYGYT
V: TRBV27; J: TRBJ1-2; length: 11; CDR3: ASSDTGYYGYT
V: TRBV21-1; J: TRBJ1-4; length: 15; CDR3: ASSNSWTQRLMKKLF
V: TRBV19; J: TRBJ2-5; length: 10; CDR3: ASSGRQETQY
V: TRBV9; J: TRBJ2-5; length: 11; CDR3: ASSRAGEETQY
V: TRBV5-6; J: TRBJ2-1; length: 13; CDR3: ASSLKGLTSNEQF
V: TRBV5-8; J: TRBJ2-7; length: 11; CDR3: ASSLTDSYEQY
V: TRBV10-3; J: TRBJ2-1; length: 12; CDR3: AISEFRDRNEQF
V: TRBV5-1; J: TRBJ2-5; length: 12; CDR3: ASSSGLAGPTQY
V: TRBV5-8; J: TRBJ1-2; length: 13; CDR3: ASSLVAGANYGYT
V: TRBV5-1; J: TRBJ1-1; length: 11; CDR3: ASSVRENTEAF
V: TRBV2; J: TRBJ1-4; length: 13; CDR3: ASSAPGSTNEKLF
V: TRBV5-1; J: TRBJ2-7; length: 12; CDR3: ASRAGQGAREQY
V: TRBV29-1; J: TRBJ1-5; length: 12; CDR3: SAPQGRGYQPQH
V: TRBV6-6; J: TRBJ1-3; length: 13; CDR3: ASSYDGGSGNTIY
V: TRBV5-1; J: TRBJ1-1; length: 11; CDR3: ASSPWTGHEAF
V: TRBV28; J: TRBJ1-2; length: 15; CDR3: ASSPGGLQGAGYGYT
V: TRBV16; J: TRBJ1-6; length: 13; CDR3: ASSQNRGHNSPLH
V: TRBV7-9; J: TRBJ1-3; length: 10; CDR3: ASALHGNTIY
V: TRBV24-1; J: TRBJ2-1; length: 12; CDR3: ATSGRDSYNEQF
V: TRBV24-1; J: TRBJ2-7; length: 11; CDR3: ATSDTGVNEQY
V: TRBV7-3; J: TRBJ1-3; length: 14; CDR3: ASSPSPRGLGNTIY
V: TRBV5-4; J: TRBJ2-2; length: 14; CDR3: ASSLAAGRGTGELF
V: TRBV28; J: TRBJ1-2; length: 13; CDR3: ASSPHRGYNYGYT
V: TRBV29-1; J: TRBJ2-7; length: 10; CDR3: SVRQGTYEQY